This TCR beta chain is from a study of beta chain features in type 1 diabetes. Looking at the study overall: Comparable age, gender and cell yields were observed in patients relative to healthy donors. The study, taken as a whole, reports: Shorter TCRB CDR3s, moderately but significantly so, were found in Type 1 diabetes patients in all four CD4+ subsets. Whatever favoring of shorter templates PCR might show would apply equally to patients and controls. In the patient group, naive, central memory and Treg TCRB repertoires seemed more alike than in the healthy donor group.

V lost 4 bases to trimming and J lost 5 bases; unmatched junction nucleotides: 5. The CDR3 covers 14 residues. The germline CDR1 and CDR2 sequences are KGHSH and LQKENI. With respect to this clone: The antigen remains undetermined.

All of the isolated RNA was reverse transcribed, so expressed TCRB transcripts were sequenced. Sequencing of naive, central memory and regulatory T cell samples gave an average of about 3.57 million reads. TCRdb keeps only in-frame clones here, not all; method: immunoSEQ multiplex PCR. The sample carries about 340,000 clones, roughly 8.8% recorded once. Sequencing was done on a sample of central memory CD4+ T cells from blood. This sequence originates from a man aged 30 to 39 with type 1 diabetes. This sequence joins TRBV18 and TRBJ1-5, with 7 bases matching TRBD1. The DNA of the CDR3 is TGTGCCAGCTCACGCACAGGGGACGATCAGCCCCAGCATTTT. It yields the protein CASSRTGDDQPQHF. The full variable domain, with the rest looked up from reference TRBV18 and TRBJ1-5, is NAGVMQNPRHLVRRRGQEARLRCSPMKGHSHVYWYRQLPEEGLKFMVYLQKENIIDESGMPKERFSAEFPKEGPSILRIQQVVRGDSAAYFCASSRTGDDQPQHFGDGTRLSIL.